Here is one TCR beta chain with its context. Its antigen is still unknown. All sorted populations exceeded 95% purity. This record comes from a study of beta chain features in type 1 diabetes. Notes on the study in general: High-TCR-expressing cells could be over-represented by cDNA sequencing. All four CD4+ subsets of Type 1 diabetes patients contained TCRB CDR3s that were moderately but significantly shorter. Comparison showed that naive, central memory and Treg TCRB repertoires appeared more similar among patients than among healthy donors.

Per the germline V gene, CDR1 is MNHNS and CDR2 is SASEGT. V lost 3 bases and J 3 bases, leaving 15 bases between the germline ends. The CDR3 spans 15 residues. Sequenced material consisted of expressed TCRB transcripts (all of the isolated RNA was reverse transcribed). The assay was immunoSEQ multiplex PCR, and TCRdb's table has in-frame clones only and misses some. The sample yields a few hundred thousand clones, approximately 15% seen once. The gene calls are TRBV6-1 and TRBJ2-7, with TRBD1 as a possible D gene (6 bases). Sequencing was done on a sample of naive CD4+ T cells from blood. The TCR was taken from a man aged 30-40 years with type 1 diabetes. This chain's CDR3 is CASSDRGFPYYEQYF. The DNA of the CDR3 is TGTGCCAGCAGTGATAGGGGGTTCCCCTACTACGAGCAGTACTTC.